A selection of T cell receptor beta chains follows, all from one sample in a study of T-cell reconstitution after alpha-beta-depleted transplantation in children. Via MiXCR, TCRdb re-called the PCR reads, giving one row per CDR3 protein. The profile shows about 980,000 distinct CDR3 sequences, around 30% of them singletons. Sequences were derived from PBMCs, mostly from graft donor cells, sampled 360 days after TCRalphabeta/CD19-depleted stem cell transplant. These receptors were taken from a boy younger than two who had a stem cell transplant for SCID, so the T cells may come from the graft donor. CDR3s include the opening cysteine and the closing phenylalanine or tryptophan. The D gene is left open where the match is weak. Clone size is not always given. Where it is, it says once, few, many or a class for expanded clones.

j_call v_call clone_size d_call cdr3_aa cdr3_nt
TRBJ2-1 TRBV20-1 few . CSARATGLPYNEQFF TGCAGTGCTAGAGCGACTGGCCTTCCTTACAATGAGCAGTTCTTC
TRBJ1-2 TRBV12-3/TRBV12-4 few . CASSLAPRVSLYGYTF TGTGCCAGCAGTTTAGCGCCAAGGGTGAGCCTCTATGGCTACACCTTC
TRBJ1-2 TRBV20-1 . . CSARRQDIGYTF TGCAGTGCCCGTCGACAGGATATAGGCTACACCTTC
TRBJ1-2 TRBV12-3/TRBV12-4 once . CASFMGAFIPYGYTF TGTGCCAGCTTCATGGGGGCGTTCATTCCCTATGGCTACACCTTC
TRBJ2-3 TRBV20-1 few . CSARRDPIITDTQYF TGCAGTGCTCGGCGGGACCCCATAATCACAGATACGCAGTATTTT
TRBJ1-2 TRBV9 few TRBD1 CASSTGQGFNYGYTF TGTGCCAGCAGCACTGGACAGGGGTTTAACTATGGCTACACCTTC
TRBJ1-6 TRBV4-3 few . CASSQDPAGWPNSPLHF TGCGCCAGCAGCCAAGATCCGGCAGGTTGGCCTAATTCACCCCTCCACTTT
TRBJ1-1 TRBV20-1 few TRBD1 CSASPTGANTEAFF TGCAGTGCTTCCCCGACAGGGGCAAACACTGAAGCTTTCTTT
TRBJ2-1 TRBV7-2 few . CASSLGGQGRYNEQFF TGTGCCAGCAGCTTAGGGGGGCAGGGTCGGTACAATGAGCAGTTCTTC
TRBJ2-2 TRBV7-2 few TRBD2 CASSLSSGSGGPGELFF TGTGCCAGCAGCTTATCATCGGGTAGCGGGGGGCCCGGGGAGCTGTTTTTT
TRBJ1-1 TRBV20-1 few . CSAVWPSLRTEAFF TGCAGTGCCGTATGGCCCAGCCTTAGAACTGAAGCTTTCTTT
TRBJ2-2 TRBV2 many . CASSEDGNTGELFF TGTGCCAGCAGTGAAGATGGGAACACCGGGGAGCTGTTTTTT
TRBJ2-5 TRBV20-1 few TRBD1 CSATGAQLETQYF TGCAGTGCCACAGGGGCCCAGCTAGAGACCCAGTACTTC
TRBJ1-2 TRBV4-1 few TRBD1 CASSVGTGANYGYTF TGCGCCAGCAGCGTAGGGACAGGGGCGAACTATGGCTACACCTTC
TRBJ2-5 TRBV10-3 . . CATYQPGSAETQYF TGTGCCACTTATCAACCGGGGTCGGCAGAGACCCAGTACTTC
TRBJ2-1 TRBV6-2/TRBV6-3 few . CASISIRGPKNNEQFF TGTGCCAGCATCTCCATTCGGGGGCCTAAGAACAATGAGCAGTTCTTC
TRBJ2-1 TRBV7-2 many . CASSRIDRPPEQFF TGTGCCAGCAGCCGCATTGATAGACCGCCTGAGCAGTTCTTC
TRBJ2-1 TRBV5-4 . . CASSSGISAYNEQFF TGTGCCAGCAGCTCCGGTATTAGCGCCTACAATGAGCAGTTCTTC
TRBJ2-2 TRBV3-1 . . CASSPPRGATGELFF TGTGCCAGCAGCCCCCCGAGAGGGGCCACCGGGGAGCTGTTTTTT
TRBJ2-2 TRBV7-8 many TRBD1 CASSRRQGANTGELFF TGTGCCAGCAGCCGCAGACAGGGGGCGAACACCGGGGAGCTGTTTTTT
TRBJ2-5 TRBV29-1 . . CSVRPSGETQYF TGCAGCGTTCGCCCATCGGGAGAGACCCAGTACTTC
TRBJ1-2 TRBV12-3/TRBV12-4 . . CASSLGVRPSGYTF TGTGCCAGCAGTTTGGGGGTCCGGCCCTCTGGCTACACCTTC
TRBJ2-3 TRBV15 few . CATVERGVTDTQYF TGTGCCACCGTCGAAAGGGGGGTCACAGATACGCAGTATTTT
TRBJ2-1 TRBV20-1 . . CSAREPDLPFDEQFF TGCAGTGCTAGGGAACCCGACCTCCCGTTCGATGAGCAGTTCTTC
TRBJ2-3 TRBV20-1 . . CSAGEVAYTDTQYF TGCAGTGCTGGCGAGGTGGCGTACACAGATACGCAGTATTTT
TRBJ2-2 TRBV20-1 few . CSARAGGTGNTGELFF TGCAGTGCTAGAGCGGGAGGGACAGGAAACACCGGGGAGCTGTTTTTT
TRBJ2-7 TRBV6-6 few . CASSYSGFYEQYF TGTGCCAGCAGTTACTCGGGTTTCTACGAGCAGTACTTC
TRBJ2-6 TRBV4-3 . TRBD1 CASSQAYRGYSSGANVLTF TGCGCCAGCAGCCAAGCATACAGGGGGTACTCGTCTGGGGCCAACGTCCTGACTTTC
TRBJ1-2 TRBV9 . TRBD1 CASSRGGAPYGYTF TGTGCCAGCAGCAGAGGGGGCGCTCCCTATGGCTACACCTTC
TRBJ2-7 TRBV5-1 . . CASSLALGREYEQYF TGCGCCAGCAGCTTGGCGTTGGGCAGAGAATACGAGCAGTACTTC
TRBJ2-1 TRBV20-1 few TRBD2 CSAPHTSGGRDNEQFF TGCAGTGCTCCCCACACTAGCGGGGGAAGGGACAATGAGCAGTTCTTC
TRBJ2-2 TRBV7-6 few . CASSSDQVTGELFF TGTGCCAGCAGCTCAGACCAGGTCACCGGGGAGCTGTTTTTT
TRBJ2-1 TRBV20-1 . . CSAVRLVFSNNEQFF TGCAGTGCTGTCAGACTAGTTTTTTCCAACAATGAGCAGTTCTTC
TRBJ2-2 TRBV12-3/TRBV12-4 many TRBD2 CASSNDQGGSTGELFF TGTGCCAGCAGTAACGACCAGGGCGGGAGCACCGGGGAGCTGTTTTTT
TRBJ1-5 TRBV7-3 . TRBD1 CASSFTRDRIRQPQHF TGTGCCAGCAGCTTCACTCGGGACAGAATACGGCAGCCCCAGCATTTT
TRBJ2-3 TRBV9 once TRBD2 CASSVPTSNTQYF TGTGCCAGCAGCGTACCGACTAGCAACACGCAGTATTTT
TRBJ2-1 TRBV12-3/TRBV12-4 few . CASRRGSQRTFTYNEQFF TGTGCCAGCAGACGTGGCTCTCAACGTACGTTTACCTACAATGAGCAGTTCTTC
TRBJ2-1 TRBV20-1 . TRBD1 CSALSNRGGHNEQFF TGCAGTGCTCTATCAAACAGGGGTGGCCACAATGAGCAGTTCTTC
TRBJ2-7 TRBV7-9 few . CASSSGTPEQYF TGTGCCAGCAGCTCCGGGACCCCCGAGCAGTACTTC
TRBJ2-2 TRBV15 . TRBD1 CATSTDRADTGELFF TGTGCCACCAGCACAGACAGGGCTGACACCGGGGAGCTGTTTTTT
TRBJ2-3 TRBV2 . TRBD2 CASRGGARTDTQYF TGTGCCAGCCGCGGGGGGGCTCGTACAGATACGCAGTATTTT
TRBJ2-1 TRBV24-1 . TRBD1 CAPQETGTAVNSYNEQFF TGTGCCCCCCAAGAGACCGGGACAGCCGTCAACTCCTACAATGAGCAGTTCTTC
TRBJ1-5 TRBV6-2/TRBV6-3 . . CASSYNRAGNQPQHF TGTGCCAGCAGTTATAATAGGGCCGGCAATCAGCCCCAGCATTTT
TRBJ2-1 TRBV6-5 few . CASSYRGGKVNEQFF TGTGCCAGCAGTTACAGGGGGGGGAAAGTAAATGAGCAGTTCTTC